Listed below are T cell receptor beta chains from one sample, sequenced in a study of cytomegalovirus exposure and HLA in healthy donors. Method: immunoSEQ multiplex PCR; TCRdb's copy keeps in-frame clones and lacks some. Found here are 220,000 or so clones, 80% to 85% of them singletons; the top ten hold more than 13%. The sequencing input was PBMCs. These receptors were taken from a woman aged 25-40 years in good health and CMV-seropositive. CDR3s include the opening cysteine and the closing phenylalanine or tryptophan. The D gene is left open where the match is weak. Rows give clone size only sometimes, using once, few, many, or a class for an expanded clone.

TRBV7-9,.,TRBJ1-2,.,CASVRDQVGYTF,TGTGCCAGCGTCAGGGATCAAGTTGGCTACACCTTC
TRBV30,.,TRBJ1-1,.,CAWSPGAEAFF,TGTGCCTGGTCACCCGGGGCTGAAGCTTTCTTT
TRBV6-1,TRBD1,TRBJ1-4,.,CASSEPGQGNEKLFF,TGTGCCAGCAGTGAACCGGGACAGGGGAATGAAAAACTGTTTTTT
TRBV7-8,.,TRBJ2-7,.,CASSSQGVGYEQYF,TGTGCCAGCAGCTCCCAGGGAGTGGGCTACGAGCAGTACTTC
TRBV6-5,.,TRBJ1-2,.,CASSSIAGYYGYTF,TGTGCCAGCAGTTCCATAGCGGGGTACTATGGCTACACCTTC
TRBV9,.,TRBJ2-5,.,CASSGASLQETQYF,TGTGCCAGCAGCGGGGCCTCTCTCCAAGAGACCCAGTACTTC
TRBV27,TRBD1,TRBJ1-4,.,CASTPRGGDRNEKLFF,TGTGCCAGCACCCCCCGGGGTGGGGACAGGAATGAAAAACTGTTTTTT
TRBV2,.,TRBJ2-5,.,CATQKDRNQETQYF,TGTGCCACCCAGAAGGACAGAAACCAAGAGACCCAGTACTTC
TRBV6-5,.,TRBJ2-3,.,CASSSQGQTYTDTQYF,TGTGCCAGCAGTTCACAGGGCCAAACCTACACAGATACGCAGTATTTT
TRBV9,.,TRBJ2-7,.,CASSGRSSYEQYF,TGTGCCAGCAGCGGACGTAGTTCCTACGAGCAGTACTTC
TRBV7-2,.,TRBJ1-5,.,CASSEDITSNQPQHF,TGTGCCAGCAGCGAAGACATAACTAGCAATCAGCCCCAGCATTTT
TRBV6-1,.,TRBJ1-1,.,CASNLGENTEAFF,TGTGCCAGCAATTTAGGGGAAAACACTGAAGCTTTCTTT
TRBV6-5,.,TRBJ1-2,few,CASSYNQVGGYTF,TGTGCCAGCAGTTACAATCAGGTCGGTGGCTACACCTTC
TRBV27,.,TRBJ2-7,.,CASSYRGTPITGEQYF,TGTGCCAGCTCGTATCGAGGGACACCTATTACGGGCGAGCAGTACTTC
TRBV25-1,.,TRBJ2-2,few,CASSEAIAPNTGELFF,TGTGCCAGCAGTGAAGCTATTGCCCCGAACACCGGGGAGCTGTTTTTT
TRBV4-3,TRBD1,TRBJ1-1,.,CASSQDPTGDATEAFF,TGCGCCAGCAGCCAAGATCCGACAGGGGACGCCACTGAAGCTTTCTTT
TRBV7-6,TRBD2,TRBJ2-1,.,CASSLGVAGDSYNEQFF,TGTGCCAGCAGCTTAGGCGTAGCGGGAGACTCCTACAATGAGCAGTTCTTC
TRBV29-1,.,TRBJ1-5,.,CSVARSPGANQPQHF,TGCAGCGTTGCCCGCTCCCCCGGGGCCAATCAGCCCCAGCATTTT
TRBV2,TRBD2,TRBJ2-1,.,CASSLIAGGLWNEQFF,TGTGCCAGCAGCCTAATAGCGGGAGGGCTTTGGAATGAGCAGTTCTTC
TRBV2,.,TRBJ2-3,.,CASRAVEDTQYF,TGTGCCAGCAGGGCAGTTGAAGATACGCAGTATTTT
TRBV19,TRBD2,TRBJ2-3,.,CASSIVSGRALDTQYF,TGTGCCAGTAGTATAGTTAGCGGGAGGGCCCTAGATACGCAGTATTTT
TRBV30,TRBD2,TRBJ2-1,once,CAWSVLAGVNNEQFF,TGTGCCTGGAGTGTTCTAGCGGGAGTTAACAATGAGCAGTTCTTC
TRBV6-1,.,TRBJ1-4,.,CASSEGAGDEKLFF,TGTGCCAGCAGTGAGGGCGCAGGGGATGAAAAACTGTTTTTT
TRBV13,.,TRBJ1-2,few,CASSLQGGHGYTF,TGTGCCAGCAGCTTACAGGGCGGGCACGGCTACACCTTC
TRBV6-1,TRBD1,TRBJ2-7,.,CASRREDRAYEQYF,TGTGCCAGCAGGAGGGAAGACAGGGCCTACGAGCAGTACTTC
TRBV27,.,TRBJ2-7,.,CASRARTDPGYEQYF,TGTGCCAGCAGGGCCCGGACCGACCCTGGCTACGAGCAGTACTTC
TRBV6-5,.,TRBJ2-1,once,CASTRDRYNEQFF,TGTGCCAGCACCCGTGACAGGTACAATGAGCAGTTCTTC
TRBV6-4,TRBD2,TRBJ2-7,once,CASSEDGRAYEQYF,TGTGCCAGCAGTGAAGACGGGAGGGCCTACGAGCAGTACTTC
TRBV30,.,TRBJ1-2,.,CAWIEGANYGYTF,TGTGCCTGGATCGAAGGAGCGAACTATGGCTACACCTTC
TRBV21-1,.,TRBJ2-7,.,CASSKVHTGTGTEQYF,TGTGCCAGCAGCAAAGTGCATACCGGGACAGGGACCGAGCAGTACTTC
TRBV28,.,TRBJ1-2,.,CASKPPVGMGGYTF,TGTGCCAGCAAACCACCCGTGGGGATGGGCGGCTACACCTTC
TRBV9,TRBD2,TRBJ2-3,.,CASSVAGGSTDTQYF,TGTGCCAGCAGCGTAGCGGGAGGAAGCACAGATACGCAGTATTTT
TRBV14,.,TRBJ1-2,.,CASSLLINYGYTF,TGTGCCAGCTCCTTACTGATTAACTATGGCTACACCTTC
TRBV30,.,TRBJ1-1,.,CACTPGHMNTEAFF,TGTGCCTGTACGCCGGGACATATGAACACTGAAGCTTTCTTT
TRBV6-5,TRBD1,TRBJ2-7,.,CASSRTGQGLYEQYF,TGTGCCAGCAGTCGCACCGGACAGGGACTCTACGAGCAGTACTTC
TRBV5-1,.,TRBJ1-1,.,CASSLRQSMNTEAFF,TGCGCCAGCAGCTTGAGACAGAGCATGAACACTGAAGCTTTCTTT
TRBV13,TRBD2,TRBJ2-7,.,CASARGGSEQYF,TGTGCCAGCGCCCGGGGGGGAAGCGAGCAGTACTTC
TRBV7-6,TRBD2,TRBJ2-3,.,CASSLVAGADTQYF,TGTGCCAGCAGCTTGGTAGCGGGAGCAGATACGCAGTATTTT
TRBV18,.,TRBJ1-1,.,CASSEYFGSQGTEAFF,TGTGCCAGCTCAGAGTACTTCGGGTCCCAGGGCACTGAAGCTTTCTTT
TRBV10-1,.,TRBJ2-6,once,CASGHGVAAGANVLTF,TGCGCCAGCGGACATGGGGTAGCAGCTGGGGCCAACGTCCTGACTTTC
TRBV2,TRBD2,TRBJ2-1,.,CASSGRYSGSDNEQFF,TGTGCCAGCAGTGGGCGCTATAGCGGGAGTGACAATGAGCAGTTCTTC
TRBV5-1,TRBD2,TRBJ2-1,.,CASSLAGTSGTEQFF,TGCGCCAGCAGCTTGGCCGGAACTAGCGGGACTGAGCAGTTCTTC
TRBV5-4,.,TRBJ2-2,.,CASSYYLAPNTGELFF,TGTGCCAGCAGTTATTATCTAGCTCCTAACACCGGGGAGCTGTTTTTT
TRBV19,.,TRBJ2-1,.,CASSIAGYNEQFF,TGTGCCAGTAGTATAGCCGGCTACAATGAGCAGTTCTTC
TRBV20-1,.,TRBJ2-7,once,CSARAPSVAYF,TGCAGTGCTAGAGCCCCTAGCGTGGCGTACTTC
TRBV5-6,.,TRBJ1-4,.,CASSLGSGTLQKLFF,TGTGCCAGCAGCTTAGGATCTGGGACGCTACAAAAACTGTTTTTT
TRBV30,TRBD2,TRBJ2-1,.,CAWSVASGRSNEQFF,TGTGCCTGGAGTGTAGCTAGCGGGCGGTCGAATGAGCAGTTCTTC
TRBV29-1,.,TRBJ2-5,.,CSVPPYQETQYF,TGCAGCGTTCCCCCGTACCAAGAGACCCAGTACTTC
TRBV18,.,TRBJ1-2,once,CASSPEVSPYGYTF,TGTGCCAGCTCACCAGAAGTGTCACCGTATGGCTACACCTTC
TRBV7-9,TRBD2,TRBJ2-7,.,CASSSSRESYEQYF,TGTGCCAGCAGCTCCTCGCGGGAGTCCTACGAGCAGTACTTC
TRBV7-9,.,TRBJ1-1,.,CASSKNNRNTEAFF,TGTGCCAGCAGTAAAAACAACAGGAACACTGAAGCTTTCTTT
TRBV9,TRBD2,TRBJ2-1,.,CASSVSSLAGAYNEQFF,TGTGCCAGCAGCGTATCATCCCTAGCGGGAGCCTACAATGAGCAGTTCTTC
TRBV6-4,.,TRBJ2-2,.,CASSDSRDTGELFF,TGTGCCAGCAGTGACTCGCGGGACACCGGGGAGCTGTTTTTT
TRBV6-5,.,TRBJ1-1,.,CASSYSYRDDEAFF,TGTGCCAGCAGTTACTCGTACAGGGATGATGAAGCTTTCTTT